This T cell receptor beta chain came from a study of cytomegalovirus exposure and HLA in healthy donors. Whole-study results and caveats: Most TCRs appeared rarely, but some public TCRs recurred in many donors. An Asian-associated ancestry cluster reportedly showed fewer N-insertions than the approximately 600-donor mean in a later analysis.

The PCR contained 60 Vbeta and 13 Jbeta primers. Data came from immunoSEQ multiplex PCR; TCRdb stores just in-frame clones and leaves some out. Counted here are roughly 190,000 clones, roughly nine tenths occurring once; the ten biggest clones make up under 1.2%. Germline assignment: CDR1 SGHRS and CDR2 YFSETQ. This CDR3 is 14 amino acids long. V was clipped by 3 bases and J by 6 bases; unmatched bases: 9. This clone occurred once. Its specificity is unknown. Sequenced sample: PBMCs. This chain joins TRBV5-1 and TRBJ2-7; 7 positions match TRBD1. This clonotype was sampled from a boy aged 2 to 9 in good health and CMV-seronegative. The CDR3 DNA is TGCGCCAGCAGCTCAATGAACAGGGGCGGCGAGCAGTACTTC. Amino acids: CASSSMNRGGEQYF. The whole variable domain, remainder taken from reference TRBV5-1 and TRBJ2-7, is KAGVTQTPRYLIKTRGQQVTLSCSPISGHRSVSWYQQTPGQGLQFLFEYFSETQRNKGNFPGRFSGRQFSNSRSEMNVSTLELGDSALYLCASSSMNRGGEQYFGPGTRLTVT.